This T cell receptor beta chain stems from a study of OX40 agonist ivuxolimab in advanced cancers. In terms of the full investigation: The costimulatory receptor OX40 (CD134) was targeted by ivuxolimab, a fully human IgG2 agonistic monoclonal antibody. Patients were allowed to have had prior anti-PD-1, anti-PD-L1 or anti-CTLA-4 therapy, and 40% of the dose-escalation patients had been treated with checkpoint inhibitors. Partial responses occurred in three dose-escalation patients, of whom one had hepatocellular carcinoma and two had cutaneous melanoma. Of the roughly 51 patients in dose escalation, some 20 had hepatocellular carcinoma, about 15 had melanoma, 9 had renal cell carcinoma and 9 had head and neck cancer. The dose-escalation cohort was over 70% male with a mean age of approximately 60 years, ranging from about 20 to 85. The purpose of peripheral TCRbeta sequencing was to test whether ivuxolimab changed TCR sequence diversity and led to clonal T-cell expansion. Intravenous ivuxolimab was administered to patients every 2 weeks at six dose levels: 0.01, 0.1, 0.3, 1.5, 3 and 10 mg/kg. The paper covers the monotherapy dose-escalation part of the phase I ivuxolimab trial, which included N ≈ 54 patients. General findings and caveats noted by the study authors: At doses from 0.1 to 3.0 mg/kg, clonal expansion was seen in both CD4+ and CD8+ blood T cells between baseline and week 6. After ivuxolimab, CD8+ T cells had more expanded clones than CD4+ T cells on average. The antigen specificity of the peripheral T cells that underwent clonal expansion was not determined. Low levels of normalized T-cell clonal expansion were also seen in some patients who did not respond. In the 0.1-3.0 mg/kg groups, partial responders were among the patients with the lowest normalized peripheral clonal expansion, particularly in CD8+ T cells.

Genomic DNA was extracted from sorted cells for sequencing of the TCRbeta CDR3 region. The immunoSEQ Assay was used for sequencing of TCRbeta CDR3 regions. TCRdb stores this immuneACCESS table with in-frame sequences only. Part of the clones is absent; in the studies checked, under half of the shortfall reflects unresolved V genes, and no reason is known for the rest. The sample has approximately 77,000 clones on record, roughly 93% of them singletons. Around 0.29% of the sample lies in the top ten. As to this clone: The antigen this receptor binds is unknown. The sample holds no much larger clone one base away, and base qualities are not on file.

The trial excluded patients who had a history of autoimmune disease or were on systemic immunosuppression. Peripheral blood for TCR sequencing was collected from all dose cohorts at baseline, on cycle 4 day 1, and on cycle 7 day 1. The samples were taken from a phase I, first-in-human, multicenter, open-label dose-escalation trial of ivuxolimab. The trial enrolled adults with locally advanced or metastatic head and neck squamous cell, hepatocellular, melanoma or renal cell carcinoma. Before TCR sequencing, CD4+ T cells and CD8+ T cells from peripheral blood were sorted into separate populations. The sequence came from an adult with an advanced solid tumor such as melanoma, head and neck, liver or kidney cancer. Specimen: CD4+ or CD8+ T cells sorted from blood, collected in a trial of the OX40 agonist ivuxolimab.

The CDR3 is CASSQGRASYNEQFF. The DNA sequence is as follows: TGTGCCAGCAGCCAGGGGAGGGCTTCCTACAATGAGCAGTTCTTC. The chain uses TRBV7-2 and TRBJ2-1; perhaps TRBD2 is the D gene, with 7 bases matching. CDR1 and CDR2 are read off the germline V gene as SGHTA and FQGNSA. V sheds 5 bases and J sheds 1 base, leaving 12 bases between their ends. Inclusive of the bounding cysteine and phenylalanine, the CDR3 is 15 residues long. CDR3 DNA only is kept here, 45 bases in frame from base 1.